This T cell receptor beta chain was identified in a study of blood T cell repertoires in COVID-19. Whole-study context: Acute and convalescent COVID-19 samples came from the United States, Italy and Spain.

Seattle cases were enrolled at active infection and followed longitudinally. This CDR3 is 12 amino acids long. Germline V lookup: CDR1 SNHLY, CDR2 FYNNEI. The junction had 2 bases not matched to a gene; V was cut back by 6 bases and J by 6 bases. Per the study methods: The authors estimated nucleated cell counts from reference gene primer amplification. Data came from immunoSEQ multiplex PCR; TCRdb stores just in-frame clones and leaves some out. The V and J calls and clone size are taken from that table; D and trimming were inferred from the DNA. There are roughly 160,000 clones in the sample; 85% to 90% occur only once, and just over 2.5% lies in the top ten.

The V gene is TRBV2, the J gene TRBJ2-7, with 10 positions matching TRBD1. The sequence was collected from a woman of 80 years or more with COVID-19, enrolled during active disease. Sequenced material: peripheral blood. CDR3 sequence: CASSGTGAEQYF. The CDR3 DNA follows: TGTGCCAGCAGCGGGACAGGGGCCGAGCAGTACTTC.